Sequencing of this TCR beta chain was carried out in a study of T cell responses to AZD1222 COVID-19 vaccine. Study-wide results and caveats: Recipients of two AZD1222 doses showed rising Spike-specific TCR breadth and depth. Recipients of AZD1222 seropositive at baseline numbered only six or seven.

Profiled with immunoSEQ multiplex PCR; TCRdb holds only in-frame clones, not every one. The table includes fewer than 150,000 clones, roughly 91% detected once. Germline values: CDR1 LNHDA, CDR2 SQIVND (reference sequence). The CDR3 loop spans 16 amino acids. Note on this clone: Its specificity is unknown. A read error may produce the germline difference seen at one junction end.

The source material was peripheral blood, sampled 28 days after the second AZD1222 dose. The chain couples TRBV19 to TRBJ2-3, with D possibly matching TRBD2 (6 bases). This clonotype was obtained from an adult who received the AZD1222 COVID-19 vaccine. Here the CDR3 DNA reads TGTGCCAGAAGTAGTCGGGGGAACGAGTCGCCCGATACGCAGTATTTT. Protein: CARSSRGNESPDTQYF.